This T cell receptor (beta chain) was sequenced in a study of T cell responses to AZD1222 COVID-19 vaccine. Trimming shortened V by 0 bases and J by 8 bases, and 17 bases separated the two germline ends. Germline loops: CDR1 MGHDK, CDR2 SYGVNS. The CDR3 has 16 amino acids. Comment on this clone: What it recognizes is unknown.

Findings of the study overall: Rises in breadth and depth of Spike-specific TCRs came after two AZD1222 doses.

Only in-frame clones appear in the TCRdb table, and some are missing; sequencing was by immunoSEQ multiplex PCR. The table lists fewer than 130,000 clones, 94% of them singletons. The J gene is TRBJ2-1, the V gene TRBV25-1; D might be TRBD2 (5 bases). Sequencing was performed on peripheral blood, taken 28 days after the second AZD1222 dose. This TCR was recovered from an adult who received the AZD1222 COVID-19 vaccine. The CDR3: CASSEYRTSESHEQFF. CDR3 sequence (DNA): TGTGCCAGCAGTGAATACAGGACTTCTGAAAGCCATGAGCAGTTCTTC.